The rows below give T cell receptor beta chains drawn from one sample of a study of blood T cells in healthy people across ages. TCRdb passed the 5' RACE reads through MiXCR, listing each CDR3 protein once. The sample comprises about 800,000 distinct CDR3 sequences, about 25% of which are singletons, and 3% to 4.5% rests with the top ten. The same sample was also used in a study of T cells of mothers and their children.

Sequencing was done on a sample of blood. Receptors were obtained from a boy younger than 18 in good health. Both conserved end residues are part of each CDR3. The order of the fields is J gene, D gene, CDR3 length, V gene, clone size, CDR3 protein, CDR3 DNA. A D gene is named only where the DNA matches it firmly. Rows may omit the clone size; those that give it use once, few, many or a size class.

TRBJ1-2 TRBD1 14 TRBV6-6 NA CASSYSDRNYGYTF TGTGCCAGCAGTTACTCGGACAGGAACTATGGCTACACCTTC
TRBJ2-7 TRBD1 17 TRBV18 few CASSPRQGLSHSYEQYF TGTGCCAGCTCGCCTAGACAGGGCCTCTCCCATTCCTACGAGCAGTACTTC
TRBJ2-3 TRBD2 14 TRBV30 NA CAWMRGVGTDTQYF TGTGCCTGGATGCGGGGGGTTGGAACAGATACGCAGTATTTT
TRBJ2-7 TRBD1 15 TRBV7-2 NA CASSARTGDSREQYF TGTGCCAGCAGCGCCCGGACAGGGGATTCACGCGAGCAGTACTTC
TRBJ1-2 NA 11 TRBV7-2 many CASNQNYGYTF TGTGCCAGCAACCAAAACTATGGCTACACCTTC
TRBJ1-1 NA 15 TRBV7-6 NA CASSRGVGGETEAFF TGTGCCAGCAGCCGGGGGGTAGGGGGGGAGACTGAAGCTTTCTTT
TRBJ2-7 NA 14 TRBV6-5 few CASSYSEDSYEQYF TGTGCCAGCAGTTACTCAGAGGATTCCTACGAGCAGTACTTC
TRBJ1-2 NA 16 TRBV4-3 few CASSQDQPGALYGYTF TGCGCCAGCAGCCAAGATCAGCCAGGAGCCCTCTATGGCTACACCTTC
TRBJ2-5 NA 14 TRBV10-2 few CAVASRAVQETQYF TGCGCCGTTGCCTCGAGGGCAGTCCAAGAGACCCAGTACTTC
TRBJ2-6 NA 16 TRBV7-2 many CASSLGGGSGANVLTF TGTGCCAGCAGCTTAGGAGGGGGCTCTGGGGCCAACGTCCTGACTTTC
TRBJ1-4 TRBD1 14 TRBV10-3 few CAISDGTGGEKLFF TGTGCCATCAGTGACGGGACAGGGGGTGAAAAACTGTTTTTT
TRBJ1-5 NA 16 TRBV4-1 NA CASSQDGAQDDQPQHF TGCGCCAGCAGCCAAGACGGGGCACAGGACGATCAGCCCCAGCATTTT
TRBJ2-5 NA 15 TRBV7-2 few CASSTGSAYQETQYF TGTGCCAGCAGCACAGGGAGTGCGTACCAAGAGACCCAGTACTTC
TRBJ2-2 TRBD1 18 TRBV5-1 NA CASSPNHRTGSNTGELFF TGCGCCAGCAGCCCGAATCACAGGACAGGGTCGAACACCGGGGAGCTGTTTTTT
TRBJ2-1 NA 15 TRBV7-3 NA CASSFEGDSYNEQFF TGTGCCAGCAGCTTCGAAGGGGACTCCTACAATGAGCAGTTCTTC
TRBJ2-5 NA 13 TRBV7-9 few CASSFFRGETQYF TGTGCCAGCAGCTTTTTCAGGGGAGAGACCCAGTACTTC
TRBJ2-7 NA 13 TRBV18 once CASSQAGRNEQYF TGTGCCAGCTCACAGGCGGGTCGCAACGAGCAGTACTTC
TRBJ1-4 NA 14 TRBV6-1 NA CASSVEDSHEKLFF TGTGCCAGCAGTGTTGAAGACAGCCATGAAAAACTGTTTTTT
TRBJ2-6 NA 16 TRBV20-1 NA CSASWFGDAGANVLTF TGCAGTGCTAGTTGGTTTGGGGACGCTGGGGCCAACGTCCTGACTTTC
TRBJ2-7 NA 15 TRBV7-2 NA CASSPGQPSSYEQYF TGTGCCAGCAGCCCCGGACAGCCGAGCTCCTACGAGCAGTACTTC
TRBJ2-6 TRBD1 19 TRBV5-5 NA CASSPSRQGGGSGANVLTF TGTGCCAGCAGCCCCAGCAGACAGGGCGGCGGCTCTGGGGCCAACGTCCTGACTTTC
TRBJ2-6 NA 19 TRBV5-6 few CASSHYAGAGHSGANVLTF TGTGCCAGCAGCCATTACGCCGGGGCAGGTCATTCTGGGGCCAACGTCCTGACTTTC
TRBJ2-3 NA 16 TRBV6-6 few CASSYSQGGSTDTQYF TGTGCCAGCAGTTACTCCCAAGGCGGGAGCACAGATACGCAGTATTTT
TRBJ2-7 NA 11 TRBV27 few CATEGGTEQYF TGTGCCACCGAGGGGGGGACCGAGCAGTACTTC
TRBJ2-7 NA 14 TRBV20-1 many CSAEPRDGFYEQYF TGCAGTGCTGAACCCCGGGACGGATTCTACGAGCAGTACTTC
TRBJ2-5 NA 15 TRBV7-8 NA CASSLLEVPQETQYF TGTGCCAGCAGCTTACTAGAGGTTCCCCAAGAGACCCAGTACTTC
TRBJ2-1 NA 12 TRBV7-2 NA CASSLTWVEQFF TGTGCCAGCAGCTTAACGTGGGTTGAGCAGTTCTTC
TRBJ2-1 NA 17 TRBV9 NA CASSVSGGATPNNEQFF TGTGCCAGCAGCGTATCAGGAGGGGCGACGCCGAACAATGAGCAGTTCTTC
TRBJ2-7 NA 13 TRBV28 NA CASSLKNSYEQYF TGTGCCAGCAGTTTAAAGAACAGTTACGAGCAGTACTTC
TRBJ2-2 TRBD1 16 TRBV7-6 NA CASSLGDRDYTGELFF TGTGCCAGCAGCTTAGGGGACAGGGACTACACCGGGGAGCTGTTTTTT
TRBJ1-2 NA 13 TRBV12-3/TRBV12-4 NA CASRPEWAGGYTF TGTGCCAGCAGACCAGAGTGGGCCGGGGGCTACACCTTC
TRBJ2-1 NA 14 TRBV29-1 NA CSVGGGPFYNEQFF TGCAGCGTTGGGGGCGGACCATTCTACAATGAGCAGTTCTTC
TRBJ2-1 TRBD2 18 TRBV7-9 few CASSFGEVSGTSGNEQFF TGTGCCAGCAGCTTTGGTGAGGTTAGCGGGACCTCCGGCAATGAGCAGTTCTTC
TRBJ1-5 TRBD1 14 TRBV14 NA CASSAGTGYQPQHF TGTGCCAGCAGCGCCGGGACAGGGTATCAGCCCCAGCATTTT
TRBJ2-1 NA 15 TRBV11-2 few CASSADPTAYNEQFF TGTGCCAGCAGCGCAGACCCCACAGCGTACAATGAGCAGTTCTTC
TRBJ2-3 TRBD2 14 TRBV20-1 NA CSARLAGTTDTQYF TGCAGTGCTAGACTAGCGGGAACCACAGATACGCAGTATTTT
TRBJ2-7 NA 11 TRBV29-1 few CSAGELYEQYF TGCAGCGCGGGAGAACTATACGAGCAGTACTTC
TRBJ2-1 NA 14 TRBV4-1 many CASSQGFSYNEQFF TGCGCCAGCAGCCAAGGTTTCAGTTACAATGAGCAGTTCTTC
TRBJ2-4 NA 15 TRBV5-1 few CASSLVTEGQNIQYF TGCGCCAGCAGCTTGGTCACGGAGGGGCAAAACATTCAGTACTTC
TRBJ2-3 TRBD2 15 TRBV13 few CASSHGTSPTDTQYF TGTGCCAGCAGCCATGGGACTAGCCCCACAGATACGCAGTATTTT
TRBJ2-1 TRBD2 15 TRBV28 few CASSFVAGGLYEQFF TGTGCCAGCAGTTTCGTAGCGGGAGGTCTGTATGAGCAGTTCTTC
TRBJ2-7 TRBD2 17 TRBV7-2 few CASSWGLAGGHLGEQYF TGTGCCAGCAGCTGGGGACTAGCGGGAGGCCACCTTGGGGAGCAGTACTTC
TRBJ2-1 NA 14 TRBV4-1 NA CASSQEGGAGEQFF TGCGCCAGCAGCCAAGAAGGAGGGGCAGGTGAGCAGTTCTTC
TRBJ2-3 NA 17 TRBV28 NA CASSARIQGVLSDTQYF TGTGCCAGCTCGGCCCGCATACAGGGAGTTTTATCAGATACGCAGTATTTT
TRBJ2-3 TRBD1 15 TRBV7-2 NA CASSSWGQGADTQYF TGTGCCAGCAGCTCGTGGGGACAGGGAGCAGATACGCAGTATTTT
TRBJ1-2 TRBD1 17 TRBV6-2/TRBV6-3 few CASSYEGTGMVEDGYTF TGTGCCAGCAGTTACGAGGGGACAGGGATGGTTGAAGATGGCTACACCTTC
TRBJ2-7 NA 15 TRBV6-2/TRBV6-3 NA CASRAWGARTYEQYF TGTGCCAGCAGGGCATGGGGGGCGAGGACCTACGAGCAGTACTTC
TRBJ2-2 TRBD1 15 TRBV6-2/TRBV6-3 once CASSFGTGGPGELFF TGTGCCAGCAGTTTCGGGACAGGGGGACCCGGGGAGCTGTTTTTT
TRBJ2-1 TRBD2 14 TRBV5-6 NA CASSFWDYLNEQFF TGTGCCAGCAGCTTCTGGGACTATTTAAATGAGCAGTTCTTC
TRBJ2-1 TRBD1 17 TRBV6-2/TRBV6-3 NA CASSYNRGDLKYNEQFF TGTGCCAGCAGTTACAACAGGGGGGACCTTAAATACAATGAGCAGTTCTTC